This T cell receptor (beta chain) was identified during a study of T-cell memory formation after mild COVID-19. Broader study findings: Later expanders leaned CD4+, whereas clones that contracted between day 15 and 85 were balanced CD4/CD8. Some responding clones appeared in pre-infection memory, suggesting cross-reactive memory joined.

It was 5'RACE with constant-segment primers that produced the TCR alpha and TCR beta cDNA libraries, which carried sample barcodes and UMIs. MiXCR, applied by TCRdb to the 5' RACE reads, yields one record per CDR3 protein. The top ten hold around a fifth of the sample, which has roughly 250,000 distinct CDR3 sequences, around 17% seen once. V was pared by 3 bases and J by 2 bases, with 7 bases between. Germline loops: CDR1 SGHTA, CDR2 FQGNSA. The length of the CDR3 is 13 residues. In regard to this clonotype: Its antigen is as yet unknown.

This clonotype was obtained from a man aged 18-30 years who had mild COVID-19 (a few samples of this study predate the infection). Cell type and time point are not known. The gene calls are TRBV7-2 and TRBJ2-5; unclear D gene. Sequencing was carried out using PBMCs or a T cell subset sorted from them (not recorded which). CDR3 sequence: CASSFTEQETQYF. CDR3 bases: TGTGCCAGCAGCTTTACAGAGCAAGAGACCCAGTACTTC.